A single sample is the source of the 23 T cell receptor beta chains below, sequenced in a study of T cell responses to AZD1222 COVID-19 vaccine. Assay: immunoSEQ multiplex PCR; the TCRdb copy retains only in-frame clones and omits some. The data show about 140,000 clones, with about 89% seen just once and under 3.5% held by the top ten. Source: peripheral blood, taken on day 0 of AZD1222 vaccination. These receptors were obtained from an adult in good health.

The chain links TRBV15 to TRBJ1-2; D might be TRBD1 (5 bases). The CDR3 totals 14 residues. Germline-derived CDR1 and CDR2 are LNHNV and YYDKDF (reference sequence). With 4 bases removed from V and 8 bases from J, the gap between germline ends came to 17 bases. The DNA for the CDR3 is TGTGCCACCAGCAAATCTTTGTCCGGGGGAGGCTACACCTTC. Translation gives CATSKSLSGGGYTF.

The V and J genes are TRBV4-2 and TRBJ1-2; 8 bases line up with TRBD1. Germline CDR1 reads LGHNA; CDR2 reads YNFKEQ. J was trimmed by 5 bases and V by 2 bases; bases with no gene match: 4. The CDR3 length is 14 residues. This chain's CDR3 is CASSQPRTGYGYTF. CDR3 in DNA: TGTGCCAGCAGCCAACCGCGGACAGGGTATGGCTACACCTTC.

V and J are TRBV2 and TRBJ2-2; the D gene is possibly TRBD2 (5 bases). In germline, CDR1 is SNHLY, CDR2 FYNNEI. Trimming removed 6 bases at V and 4 bases at J, with 9 bases between. This CDR3 has 13 amino acids. The CDR3 DNA is TGTGCCAGCAGGCTCGAGGGCACCGGGGAGCTGTTTTTT. Translated: CASRLEGTGELFF.

The chain's CDR3 is CASSTQTPELSAFF. The CDR3 DNA sequence: TGCGCCAGCAGCACTCAAACCCCAGAGTTGTCGGCTTTCTTT. The genes are TRBV5-1 and TRBJ1-1; D uncertain. The germline CDR1 and CDR2 sequences are SGHRS and YFSETQ. The CDR3 totals 14 residues. V was clipped by 4 bases and J by 11 bases, with 21 bases between them.

In its sample, this clone was seen a few times. This chain joins TRBV4-2 and TRBJ1-2; 7 nucleotides line up with TRBD1. CDR1 and CDR2 from the germline V gene are LGHNA and YNFKEQ. Trimming at V came to 2 bases and at J to 8 bases, leaving 5 bases not matched to a gene. This CDR3 comprises 13 residues. CDR3 sequence: CASSQPGQPGYTF. Here the CDR3 DNA reads TGTGCCAGCAGCCAACCGGGACAGCCCGGCTACACCTTC.

The V gene is TRBV19, the J gene TRBJ2-5, with D perhaps matching TRBD1 (5 bases). Trimming removed 3 bases at V and 4 bases at J, with 15 bases between. The CDR3 extends over 15 amino acids. Germline V gene sequence: CDR1 LNHDA, CDR2 SQIVND (reference sequence). The CDR3 region is CASSMLVQGPETQYF. DNA for the CDR3: TGTGCCAGTAGTATGTTAGTCCAGGGCCCAGAGACCCAGTACTTC.

This clone was observed a handful of times. The rearrangement uses TRBV7-2 and TRBJ2-1; D remains unclear. Germline lookup yields CDR1 SGHTA and CDR2 FQGNSA. The CDR3 extends over 13 amino acids. Trimming took 4 bases from V and 10 from J, leaving 14 bases between them. The CDR3 nucleotides are TGTGCCAGCAGCTCCCAGACCCTTGGCGAGCAGTTCTTC. It is translated as CASSSQTLGEQFF.

The chain employs TRBV19 and TRBJ1-5; TRBD1 might be the D (5 bases). Looked up from germline, CDR1 is LNHDA and CDR2 is SQIVND (reference sequence). This CDR3 is built from 16 residues. V lost 4 bases to trimming and J lost 4 bases, with 17 bases between them. This CDR3 is CASSTRPGLKNQPQHF. The CDR3 coding sequence is TGTGCCAGTAGTACCAGGCCGGGACTGAAAAATCAGCCCCAGCATTTT.

This rearrangement joins TRBV18 to TRBJ1-6, with a tentative D call TRBD1 (6 bases). Germline lookup yields CDR1 KGHSH and CDR2 LQKENI. V shed 3 bases and J shed 5 bases, with 11 bases lying between them. There are 15 residues in the CDR3. Here the CDR3 reads CASSPARGDNSPLHF. The CDR3 region has the DNA TGTGCCAGCTCACCGGCCAGGGGTGATAATTCACCCCTCCACTTT. Together with reference TRBV18 and TRBJ1-6, the CDR3 gives the full variable domain: NAGVMQNPRHLVRRRGQEARLRCSPMKGHSHVYWYRQLPEEGLKFMVYLQKENIIDESGMPKERFSAEFPKEGPSILRIQQVVRGDSAAYFCASSPARGDNSPLHFGNGTRLTVT.

J is TRBJ1-2 and V is TRBV6-1; D is undetermined. The CDR3 is 13 residues long. V was pared by 0 bases and J by 4 bases, with 6 bases between. Germline CDR1 reads MNHNS; CDR2 reads SASEGT. CDR3 bases: TGTGCCAGCAGTGAAGCCAGGAGCTATGGCTACACCTTC. Translated: CASSEARSYGYTF.

This sequence joins TRBV19 and TRBJ1-1; D is ambiguous. The germline V and J ends were trimmed by 1 base and 2 bases, with 11 bases remaining between them. CDR1 is LNHDA, CDR2 SQIVND, per germline (reference sequence). The CDR3 totals 15 residues. This CDR3 reads CASSIAPTTNTEAFF. The CDR3 coding sequence is TGTGCCAGTAGTATAGCCCCGACAACTAACACTGAAGCTTTCTTT. Variable domain in full (rest from reference TRBV19 and TRBJ1-1): DGGITQSPKYLFRKEGQNVTLSCEQNLNHDAMYWYRQDPGQGLRLIYYSQIVNDFQKGDIAEGYSVSREKKESFPLTVTSAQKNPTAFYLCASSIAPTTNTEAFFGQGTRLTVV.

V and J are TRBV5-8 and TRBJ1-2; D not resolved. Germline-derived CDR1 and CDR2 are SGHTS and YDEGEE. Trimming cost V 1 base and J 6 bases, with 10 bases left between them. The CDR3 extends over 13 amino acids. CDR3 residues: CASSLQGIDGYTF. The CDR3 DNA follows: TGTGCCAGCAGCTTGCAAGGGATTGATGGCTACACCTTC. Filled out from reference TRBV5-8 and TRBJ1-2, the complete variable domain reads EAGVTQSPTHLIKTRGQQATLRCSPISGHTSVYWYQQALGLGLQFLLWYDEGEERNRGNFPPRFSGRQFPNYSSELNVNALELEDSALYLCASSLQGIDGYTFGSGTRLTVV.

This chain uses TRBV27 with TRBJ1-5, with 7 bases fitting TRBD1. The germline V gene encodes CDR1 MNHEY and CDR2 SMNVEV (reference sequence). After removal of 4 bases from V and 2 bases from J, the junction contained 5 bases not matched to a gene. This CDR3 region has 15 residues. CDR3 in amino acids: CASSSTGYGNQPQHF. CDR3 DNA sequence: TGTGCCAGCAGTTCGACAGGGTATGGCAATCAGCCCCAGCATTTT.

The V call is TRBV6-5, the J call TRBJ1-4; 9 bases map to TRBD1. V was pared by 5 bases and J by 11 bases, with 3 bases of the junction left unmatched. The CDR3 runs to 12 residues. CDR1 and CDR2 from the germline V gene are MNHEY and SVGAGI. In DNA form, the CDR3 reads TGTGCCAGCAGTCCTGACAGGGGGAAACTGTTTTTT. Residues: CASSPDRGKLFF.

This chain connects TRBV28 to TRBJ1-4; D call uncertain. Trimming took off 3 bases at V and 8 bases at J, with 7 bases between the two ends. The CDR3 sequence is 12 residues long. Germline-derived CDR1 and CDR2 are MDHEN and SYDVKM. CDR3 amino acids: CASSFLNEKLFF. CDR3 DNA sequence: TGTGCCAGCAGTTTTTTAAACGAAAAACTGTTTTTT.

The chain employs TRBV19 and TRBJ2-3; 11 nucleotides agree with TRBD2. CDR3 size: 15 residues. CDR1 is LNHDA and CDR2 is SQIVND in the germline V gene (reference sequence). V was clipped by 6 bases and J by 6 bases; unmatched bases: 8. The CDR3 is CASSGVAGGRDTQYF. The CDR3, as DNA: TGTGCCAGTAGCGGCGTAGCGGGGGGGCGGGATACGCAGTATTTT. Complete variable domain (other parts from reference TRBV19 and TRBJ2-3): DGGITQSPKYLFRKEGQNVTLSCEQNLNHDAMYWYRQDPGQGLRLIYYSQIVNDFQKGDIAEGYSVSREKKESFPLTVTSAQKNPTAFYLCASSGVAGGRDTQYFGPGTRLTVL.

This clone appeared a few times. J is TRBJ1-5 and V is TRBV19; 8 bases match TRBD1. The length of the CDR3 is 16 residues. Germline V gives CDR1 LNHDA, CDR2 SQIVND (reference sequence). The V and J ends lost 2 bases and 11 bases, in that order; junction bases with no gene match: 14. The CDR3 loop reads CASSIRTGINPRAQHF. The CDR3 bases are TGTGCCAGTAGTATACGGACAGGGATCAACCCTAGGGCCCAGCATTTT.

This clone was seen more than once but under ten times. The rearrangement links TRBV11-2 to TRBJ2-3; TRBD2 might be the D (5 bases). This CDR3 spans 17 amino acids. The V gene's germline CDR1 is SGHAT and CDR2 FQNNGV. Deletions cut 0 bases from V and 1 base from J, with 14 bases between. CDR3 sequence: CASSLDNRALGTDTQYF. The DNA of the CDR3 is TGTGCCAGCAGCTTAGATAACCGGGCACTAGGCACAGATACGCAGTATTTT.

This rearrangement joins TRBV11-3 to TRBJ2-1, with D perhaps matching TRBD2 (6 bases). The V and J ends lost 5 bases and 3 bases respectively, with 11 bases between them. The CDR3 covers 14 residues. Germline CDR1 and CDR2: SGHNT and YENEEA. DNA for the CDR3: TGTGCCAGCAGCGTCGGGACTCGCTACAATGAGCAGTTCTTC. Its protein product is CASSVGTRYNEQFF.

The V gene is TRBV18, the J gene TRBJ2-5; the D is unclear. Germline assignment: CDR1 KGHSH and CDR2 LQKENI. The CDR3 is 13 residues long. Trimming took 2 bases from V and 5 from J, leaving 9 bases between them. The CDR3 DNA sequence: TGTGCCAGCTCACCAAGCCGAGTGGAGACCCAGTACTTC. It is translated as CASSPSRVETQYF.

This rearrangement joins TRBV3-1 (or the pseudogene TRBV3-2) to TRBJ2-1; 14 bases are shared with TRBD2. Per the germline V gene, CDR1 is LGHDT and CDR2 is YNNKEL (reference sequence). With V trimmed by 5 bases and J by 7 bases, 4 bases remained unmatched. This CDR3 is built from 15 residues. DNA for the CDR3: TGTGCCAGCAGCGCGACTAGCGGGAGGGTTAATGAGCAGTTCTTC. This encodes CASSATSGRVNEQFF.

The chain combines TRBV27 with TRBJ1-2; no clear D. Deletions cut 5 bases from V and 1 base from J, with 11 bases between. The CDR3 totals 14 residues. CDR1 is MNHEY and CDR2 is SMNVEV in the germline V gene (reference sequence). CDR3 DNA: TGTGCCAGCAGTCCAAGGGTATTTAACTATGGCTACACCTTC. Its protein product is CASSPRVFNYGYTF.

The chain has TRBV5-1 and TRBJ1-2, with unresolved D. Trimming removed 0 bases at V and 2 bases at J, with 5 bases between. CDR1 SGHRS and CDR2 YFSETQ come from the germline V gene. CDR3 length: 13 residues. The CDR3 nucleotides are TGCGCCAGCAGCTTGGAACAGAACTATGGCTACACCTTC. This translates into CASSLEQNYGYTF.